The rows below give T cell receptor beta chains drawn from one sample of a study of T cells in Graves' hyperthyroidism and ophthalmopathy. Each CDR3 protein is one row after TCRdb ran MiXCR on the multiplex PCR reads. This table holds hundreds of thousands of distinct CDR3 sequences, around a sixth found once. The sequencing sample was made of blood. The receptors derive from a woman between 45 and 60 years old with Graves' hyperthyroidism that later progressed to Graves' ophthalmopathy. Each CDR3 is given with its conserved first and last residue. The order of the fields is clone size, V gene, J gene, D gene, CDR3 DNA, CDR3 protein. The D gene is left open where the match is weak. Clone size is shown for a subset of rows, as once, few, many or a class of expanded clone.

NA	TRBV5-4	TRBJ1-2	NA	TGTGCCAGCAGCTTGACTGAAGAACATGGCTACACCTTC	CASSLTEEHGYTF
few	TRBV7-9	TRBJ2-1	TRBD2	TGTGCCAGCAGCTTAGTACTAGCGGGGGGGCCTTCCTACAATGAGCAGTTCTTC	CASSLVLAGGPSYNEQFF
many	TRBV30	TRBJ1-1	NA	TGTGCCTGGAAGGCCAGCAGGAACACTGAAGCTTTCTTT	CAWKASRNTEAFF
many	TRBV11-2	TRBJ1-2	TRBD1	TGTGCCAGCAGCTTAGCGGCAGGGGGTGGCTACACCTTC	CASSLAAGGGYTF
NA	TRBV6-2/TRBV6-3	TRBJ1-3	NA	TGTGCCAGCAGGGACTCGGCTGGAAACACCATATATTTT	CASRDSAGNTIYF
many	TRBV3-1	TRBJ2-5	NA	TGTGCCAGCAGCAAGGGAACGAATCAAGAGACCCAGTACTTC	CASSKGTNQETQYF
few	TRBV29-1	TRBJ2-7	TRBD1	TGCAGCGTTGAAGATCTTGGACAGGGGGCCATCGAGCAGTACTTC	CSVEDLGQGAIEQYF
NA	TRBV3-1	TRBJ2-5	TRBD2	TGTGCCAGCAGCCAAGAAACTAGCGGGGGGGCCCGGGAGACCCAGTACTTC	CASSQETSGGARETQYF
NA	TRBV6-1	TRBJ1-3	NA	TGTGCCAGCTGTCAGAAGGGAGTCGCTGGAAACACCATATATTTT	CASCQKGVAGNTIYF
few	TRBV20-1	TRBJ1-2	NA	TGCAGTGGACAGGACGACTATGGCTACACCTTC	CSGQDDYGYTF
NA	TRBV20-1	TRBJ2-7	TRBD1	TGCAGTGCTTGGGGACAGCCCTCGCTGATTTACGAGCAGTACTTC	CSAWGQPSLIYEQYF
few	TRBV14	TRBJ1-1	NA	TGTGCCAGCAGCCTTGGACGTACCTATAGTACAGGCACTGAAGCTTTCTTT	CASSLGRTYSTGTEAFF
many	TRBV3-1	TRBJ2-7	NA	TGTGCCAGCAGCCAAGGAGCGGTTTCCTACGAGCAGTACTTC	CASSQGAVSYEQYF
NA	TRBV10-1	TRBJ2-3	TRBD1	TGCGCCAGCAGTGAGCCCGGGTCGGGACAGGGGGGCACAGATACGCAGTATTTT	CASSEPGSGQGGTDTQYF
few	TRBV29-1	TRBJ1-2	NA	TGCAGCGCCGAACCAGGGTATCCTAACTATGGCTACACCTTC	CSAEPGYPNYGYTF
few	TRBV7-9	TRBJ2-5	NA	TGTGCCAGCAGCTTACGGGTGGGGCCGGGAGAGACCCAGTACTTC	CASSLRVGPGETQYF
few	TRBV20-1	TRBJ2-1	TRBD1	TGCAGTGCTAGAGATTTAGGGGGGCGTGTGGGACAGGGGCTCTACAATGAGCAGTTCTTC	CSARDLGGRVGQGLYNEQFF
NA	TRBV6-5	TRBJ1-4	NA	TGTGCCAGCAGTTACTCGGTACAGGTTGGTGAAAAACTGTTTTTT	CASSYSVQVGEKLFF
many	TRBV27	TRBJ2-7	TRBD1	TGTGCCAGCACCGGCGGACAGGGTCCCAACGAGCAGTACTTC	CASTGGQGPNEQYF
few	TRBV11-2	TRBJ2-2	NA	TGTGCCAGCAGCTTAGAGACGGAAAACACCGGGGAGCTGTTTTTT	CASSLETENTGELFF
many	TRBV7-9	TRBJ1-5	NA	TGTGCCAGCAGCTTAGCACAGGGAGCTCAGCCCCAGCATTTT	CASSLAQGAQPQHF
many	TRBV3-1	TRBJ1-2	NA	TGTGCCAGCAGCCAAAACGAAGGGGTCGGCTATGGCTACACCTTC	CASSQNEGVGYGYTF
many	TRBV3-1	TRBJ2-5	NA	TGTGCCAGCAGCCAACTACAGGGGGGGCAGGAGACCCAGTACTTC	CASSQLQGGQETQYF
NA	TRBV27	TRBJ1-2	NA	TGTGCCAGCAGTTTTGGTACGGACCTCTATGGCTACACCTTC	CASSFGTDLYGYTF
NA	TRBV10-2	TRBJ2-7	NA	TGCGCCAGCAAACAGGGACCCTCCTACGAGCAGTACTTC	CASKQGPSYEQYF
many	TRBV6-1	TRBJ2-5	TRBD2	TGTGCCAGCAGTGAATTTGCGGGGGGGGCCGGGAAAGAGACCCAGTACTTC	CASSEFAGGAGKETQYF